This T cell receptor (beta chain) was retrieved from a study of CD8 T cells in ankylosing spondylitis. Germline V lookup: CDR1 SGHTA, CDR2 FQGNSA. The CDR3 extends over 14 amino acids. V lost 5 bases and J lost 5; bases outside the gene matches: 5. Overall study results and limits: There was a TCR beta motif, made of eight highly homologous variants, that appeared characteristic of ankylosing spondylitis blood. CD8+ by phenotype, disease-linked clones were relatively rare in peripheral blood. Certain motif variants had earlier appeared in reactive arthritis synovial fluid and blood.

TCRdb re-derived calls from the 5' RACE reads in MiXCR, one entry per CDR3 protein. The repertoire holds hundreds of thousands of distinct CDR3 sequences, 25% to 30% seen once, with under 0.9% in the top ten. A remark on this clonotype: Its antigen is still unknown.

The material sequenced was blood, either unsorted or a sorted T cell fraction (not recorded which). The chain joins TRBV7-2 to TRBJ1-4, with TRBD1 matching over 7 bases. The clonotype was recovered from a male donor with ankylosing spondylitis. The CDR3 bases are TGTGCCAGCAGCAGGGGACAGCCGAATGAAAAACTGTTTTTT. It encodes CASSRGQPNEKLFF.